This entry lists 3 T cell receptor beta chains sequenced from one sample in a study of blood T cell repertoires in COVID-19 (dated by TCRdb to the early 2020s). Receptor amplification or capture employed the immunoSEQ multiplex PCR assay. This immuneACCESS table, as held by TCRdb, lists in-frame sequences with V and J called but not all clones. Of the missing ones, under half trace to an unresolved V gene in checked studies; the others have no known cause. Counted in this sample were 140,000 to 150,000 clones; 70% to 90% of them appeared once. 1.5% to 2% of the sample is taken by the ten largest. Sample: peripheral blood. The receptors come from a man aged 70 or older with acute or convalescent COVID-19.

In nucleotides, the CDR3 is TGTGCCACCAGCAGGGACAGGAAAGTTCAAGAGACCCAGTACTTC. This translates into CATSRDRKVQETQYF. The rearrangement uses TRBV15 and TRBJ2-5, with 7 bases that match TRBD1. V was pared by 3 bases and J by 2 bases, with 6 bases of the junction left unmatched. Germline V lookup: CDR1 LNHNV, CDR2 YYDKDF (reference sequence). This CDR3 comprises 15 residues.

This chain connects TRBV5-1 to TRBJ1-2; the match to TRBD1 covers 11 bases. This CDR3 comprises 16 residues. V lost 4 bases and J lost 8; bases outside the gene matches: 13. Germline CDR1 is SGHRS and CDR2 is YFSETQ. The CDR3 DNA follows: TGCGCCAGCAGCCCGGGACAGGGGGAGCGGTTGGGCGGCTACACCTTC. Translation gives CASSPGQGERLGGYTF.

This chain joins TRBV29-1 and TRBJ2-7; perhaps TRBD2 as D (5 bases). Per the germline V gene, CDR1 is SQVTM and CDR2 is ANQGSEA. V was trimmed by 4 bases and J by 1 base, leaving 11 bases between them. This CDR3 has 13 amino acids. CDR3 protein: CSVGEPNSYEQYF. The CDR3 DNA sequence: TGCAGCGTTGGGGAGCCGAATTCCTACGAGCAGTACTTC.